This TCR beta chain is drawn from a study of neoadjuvant nivolumab and ipilimumab in lung cancer. The overall study: Patients got nivolumab 3 mg/kg on days 1, 15 and 29; combination added ipilimumab 1 mg/kg day 1.

Sequencing used immunoSEQ multiplex PCR; TCRdb keeps in-frame clones, though not all of them. The sample has 40,000 to 55,000 clones; around nine tenths are singletons. This clone was found once. Its cognate antigen is unknown. Broader study findings: TCR clonality did not significantly correlate with pathologic tumor regression. Pretherapy blood TCR richness correlated positively with resected tumor richness. From pretherapy to surgery, tumor richness and clonality rose with dual therapy.

The V segment lost 5 bases and the J segment 6 bases; nucleotides outside the gene matches: 6. Germline loops: CDR1 SGHAT, CDR2 FQNNGV. The CDR3 has 14 residues. The sample consisted of blood, taken before neoadjuvant nivolumab, alone or with ipilimumab. The sequence derives from an adult with non-small cell lung cancer. Some clones in this sample may be carry-over from other donors' samples. V gene TRBV11-2 combines with J gene TRBJ2-2; 7 nucleotides agree with TRBD1. CDR3 residues: CASSTDRVAGELFF. Written as DNA, the CDR3 is TGTGCCAGCAGCACCGACAGGGTCGCCGGGGAGCTGTTTTTT.